The TCR beta chain described here comes from a study of beta chain features in type 1 diabetes. Expressed TCRB transcripts were sequenced because the entire RNA isolate underwent reverse transcription. Measured with immunoSEQ multiplex PCR; TCRdb has only the in-frame clones, and not every one. Of a few hundred thousand clones listed, 14% were seen once; the top ten hold about 6.7%. Whole-study findings and limits: Shortening that was moderate but significant affected the TCRB CDR3s of Type 1 diabetes patients in all four CD4+ subsets. For cells with high TCR expression, cDNA sequencing could yield over-representation. Any HLA-type effect on TCRB rearrangement remained unresolved here.

A remark on this clone: Its specificity is not known.

It was via CD45RO/CCR7/CD25/CD127/CD95/CD27 that CD4+ naive, central memory, regulatory and stem cell-like memory cells were sorted. Sequenced sample: central memory CD4+ T cells from blood. The sequence came from a man aged 25 to 40 in good health.

The CDR3 sequence is CSSGSVGRAHHEQYV. The CDR3 region has the DNA TGCAGCTCAGGATCGGTCGGGAGGGCCCACCACGAGCAGTACGTC. The gene calls are TRBV29-1 and TRBJ2-7, with 8 bases that match TRBD2. The germline gives CDR1 SQVTM, CDR2 ANQGSEA. The length of the CDR3 is 15 residues. The V segment lost 8 bases and the J segment 5 bases; nucleotides outside the gene matches: 17.